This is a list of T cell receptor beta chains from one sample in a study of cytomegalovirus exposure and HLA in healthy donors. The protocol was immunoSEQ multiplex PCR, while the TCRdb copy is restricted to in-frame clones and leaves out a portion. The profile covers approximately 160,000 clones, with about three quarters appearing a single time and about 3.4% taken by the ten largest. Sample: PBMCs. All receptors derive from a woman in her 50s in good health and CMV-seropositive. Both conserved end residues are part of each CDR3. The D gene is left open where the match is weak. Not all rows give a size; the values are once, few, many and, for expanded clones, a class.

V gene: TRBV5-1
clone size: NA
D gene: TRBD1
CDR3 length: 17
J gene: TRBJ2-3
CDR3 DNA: TGCGCCAGCAGCTTGGGAAACAGGGGTAGAGGGACAGATACGCAGTATTTT
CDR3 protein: CASSLGNRGRGTDTQYF

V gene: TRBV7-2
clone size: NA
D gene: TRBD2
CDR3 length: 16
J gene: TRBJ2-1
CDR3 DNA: TGTGCCAGCAGCCAGACCGGGACTACCTCCTACAATGAGCAGTTCTTC
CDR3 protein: CASSQTGTTSYNEQFF

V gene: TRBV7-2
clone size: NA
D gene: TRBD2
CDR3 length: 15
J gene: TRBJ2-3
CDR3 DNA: TGTGCCAGCAGCCCAGCGGGGGTTTACACAGATACGCAGTATTTT
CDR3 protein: CASSPAGVYTDTQYF

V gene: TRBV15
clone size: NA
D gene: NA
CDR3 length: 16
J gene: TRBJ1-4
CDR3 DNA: TGTGCCACCAGCAGTCAAGCTGGGGGGTTTAATGAAAAACTGTTTTTT
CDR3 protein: CATSSQAGGFNEKLFF

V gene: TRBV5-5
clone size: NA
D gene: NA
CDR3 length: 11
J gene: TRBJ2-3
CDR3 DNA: TGTGCCAGCAGCTTCATGGATACGCAGTATTTT
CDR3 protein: CASSFMDTQYF

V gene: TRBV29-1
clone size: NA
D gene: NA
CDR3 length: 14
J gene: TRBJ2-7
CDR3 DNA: TGCAGCGTTCAAGTGACTGCGGTCAACTACGAGCAGTACTTC
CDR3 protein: CSVQVTAVNYEQYF

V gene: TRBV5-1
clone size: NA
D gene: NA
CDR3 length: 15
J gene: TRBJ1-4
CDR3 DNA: TGCGCCAGCAGCTTGGATGCGGGAAGGCCCGAAAAACTGTTTTTT
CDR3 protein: CASSLDAGRPEKLFF

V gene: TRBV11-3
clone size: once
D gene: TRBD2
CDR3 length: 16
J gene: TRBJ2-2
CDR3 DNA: TGTGCCAGCAGCTTAGCCCCTAGCGGGGAGGGCGGGGAGCTGTTTTTT
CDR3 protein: CASSLAPSGEGGELFF

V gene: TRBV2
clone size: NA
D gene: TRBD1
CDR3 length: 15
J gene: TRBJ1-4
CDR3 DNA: TGTGCCAGCAGTCCCCTCACAGGGGCTAATGAAAAACTGTTTTTT
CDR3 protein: CASSPLTGANEKLFF

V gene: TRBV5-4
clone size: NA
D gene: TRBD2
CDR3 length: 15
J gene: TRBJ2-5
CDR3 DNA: TGTGCCAGCAGCTACCGCCTCGGGGGGCAAGAGACCCAGTACTTC
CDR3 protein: CASSYRLGGQETQYF

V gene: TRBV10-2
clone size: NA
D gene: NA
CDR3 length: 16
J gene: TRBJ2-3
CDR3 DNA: TGCGCCAGCAGTGAGGTCGGTCCCAGCGGCACAGATACGCAGTATTTT
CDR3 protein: CASSEVGPSGTDTQYF

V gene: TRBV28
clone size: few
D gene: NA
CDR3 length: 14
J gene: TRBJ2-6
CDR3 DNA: TGTGCCAGCAGTTTACCCAGGGGGGCCAACGTCCTGACTTTC
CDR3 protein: CASSLPRGANVLTF

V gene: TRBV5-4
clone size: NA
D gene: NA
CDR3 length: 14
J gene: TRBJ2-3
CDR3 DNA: TGTGCCAGCAGCTTGCGACAGACCACAGATACGCAGTATTTT
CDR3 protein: CASSLRQTTDTQYF

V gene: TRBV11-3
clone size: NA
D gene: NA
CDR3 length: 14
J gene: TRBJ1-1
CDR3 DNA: TGTGCCAGCAGCGCAGGGGCTATGAACACTGAAGCTTTCTTT
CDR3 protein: CASSAGAMNTEAFF

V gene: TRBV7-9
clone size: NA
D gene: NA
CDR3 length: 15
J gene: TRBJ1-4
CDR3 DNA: TGTGCCAGCAGTCCCTCGGGGGGCGGAGGGGAAAAACTGTTTTTT
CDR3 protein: CASSPSGGGGEKLFF

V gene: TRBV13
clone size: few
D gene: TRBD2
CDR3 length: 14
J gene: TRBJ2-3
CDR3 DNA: TGTGCCAGCAGCTTGGGACTAGCGGGAGATACGCAGTATTTT
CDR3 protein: CASSLGLAGDTQYF

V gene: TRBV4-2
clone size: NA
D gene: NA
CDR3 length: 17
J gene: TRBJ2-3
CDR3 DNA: TGTGCCAGCAGCCAAGGCTCCACGGGAGAGAGCACAGATACGCAGTATTTT
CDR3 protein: CASSQGSTGESTDTQYF

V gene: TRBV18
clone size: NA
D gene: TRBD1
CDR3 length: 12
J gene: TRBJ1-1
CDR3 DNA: TGTGCCAGCTCCGACAGGGTCACTGAAGCTTTCTTT
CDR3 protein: CASSDRVTEAFF

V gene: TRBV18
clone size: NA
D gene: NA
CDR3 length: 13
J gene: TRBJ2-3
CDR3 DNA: TGTGCCAGCTCACCTTCCGACCGGGGTACGCAGTATTTT
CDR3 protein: CASSPSDRGTQYF

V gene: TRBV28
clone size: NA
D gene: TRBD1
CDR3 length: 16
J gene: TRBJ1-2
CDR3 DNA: TGTGCCAGCAGTTTACCCCCCGAGGGGGCGCTAAGCGGCTACACCTTC
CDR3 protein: CASSLPPEGALSGYTF

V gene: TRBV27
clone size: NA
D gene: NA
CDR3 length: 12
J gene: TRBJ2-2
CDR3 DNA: TGTGCCAGCAGTTTTCTCGCCGGGGAGCTGTTTTTT
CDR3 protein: CASSFLAGELFF

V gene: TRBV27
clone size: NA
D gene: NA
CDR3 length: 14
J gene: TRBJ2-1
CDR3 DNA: TGTGCCAGCAGTCATACGGGACTCTACAATGAGCAGTTCTTC
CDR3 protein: CASSHTGLYNEQFF

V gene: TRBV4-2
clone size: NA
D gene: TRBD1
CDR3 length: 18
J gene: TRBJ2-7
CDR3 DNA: TGTGCCAGCAGCTATCCTACGGCGGGACAGGTCGTAGAGGGCGAGCAGTACTTC
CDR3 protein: CASSYPTAGQVVEGEQYF

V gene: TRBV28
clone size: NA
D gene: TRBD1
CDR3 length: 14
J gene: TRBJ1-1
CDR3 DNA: TGTGCCACTCTGACGCCAGGGGGGAACACTGAAGCTTTCTTT
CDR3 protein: CATLTPGGNTEAFF

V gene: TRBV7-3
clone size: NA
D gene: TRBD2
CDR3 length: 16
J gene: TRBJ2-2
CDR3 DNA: TGTGCCAGCAGTCCACCGGGACTAGCGGGTGGGGGGGAGCTGTTTTTT
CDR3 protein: CASSPPGLAGGGELFF

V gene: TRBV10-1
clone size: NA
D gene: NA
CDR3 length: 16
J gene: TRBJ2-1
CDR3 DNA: TGCGCCAGCAGTGATCACAGGGCGAGCTCCTACAATGAGCAGTTCTTC
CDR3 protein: CASSDHRASSYNEQFF

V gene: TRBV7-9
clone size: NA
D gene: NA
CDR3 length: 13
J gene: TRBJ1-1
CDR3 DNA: TGTGCCACCCAACTAGGGGGAAACACTGAAGCTTTCTTT
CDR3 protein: CATQLGGNTEAFF

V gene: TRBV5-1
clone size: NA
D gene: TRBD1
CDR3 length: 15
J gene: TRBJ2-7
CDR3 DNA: TGCGCCAGCAGCTCGCGGGGACAGGACGGCGAAGAGCAGTACTTC
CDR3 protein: CASSSRGQDGEEQYF

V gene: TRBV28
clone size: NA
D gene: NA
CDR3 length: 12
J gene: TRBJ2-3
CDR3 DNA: TGTGCCAGCAGAATAGCGACAGATACGCAGTATTTT
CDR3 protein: CASRIATDTQYF

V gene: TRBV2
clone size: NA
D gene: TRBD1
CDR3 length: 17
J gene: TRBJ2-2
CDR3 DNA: TGTGCCAGCAGTGGTCTAAAGACAGGGGGGGACACCGGGGAGCTGTTTTTT
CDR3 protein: CASSGLKTGGDTGELFF

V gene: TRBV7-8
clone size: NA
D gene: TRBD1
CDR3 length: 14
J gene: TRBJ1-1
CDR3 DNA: TGTGCCAGCAGCTTGGACAGGGTATGGACTGAAGCTTTCTTT
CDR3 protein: CASSLDRVWTEAFF

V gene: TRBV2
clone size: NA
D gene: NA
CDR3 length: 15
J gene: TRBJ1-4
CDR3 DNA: TGTGCCAGCCGTGGGGGGCCGGCAACTAATGAAAAACTGTTTTTT
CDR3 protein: CASRGGPATNEKLFF